This T cell receptor (beta chain) came from a study of blood T cell repertoires in COVID-19. At the level of the study: The origin of the acute and convalescent COVID-19 samples was the United States, Italy and Spain.

Original methodology: Amplification of reference gene primers provided the estimated nucleated cell counts. Profiling relied on immunoSEQ multiplex PCR, and the TCRdb table lists in-frame clones only, not all of them. V and J calls and clone size follow that table, whereas D and trimming were derived from the DNA. The sample has 68,000 or so clones, nearly 85% seen once. The V gene lost 10 bases and the J gene lost 3 bases, with 16 bases spanning the gap. The V gene's germline CDR1 is MNHEY and CDR2 SVGAGI. The CDR3 contains 14 residues. The sequenced material came from peripheral blood. The clonotype comes from a human donor in a cohort sampled during active COVID-19. The chain employs TRBV6-5 and TRBJ2-1, with D perhaps TRBD2 (5 bases). This CDR3 is CATTPEGFYNEQFF. For the CDR3, the DNA is TGTGCCACCACGCCAGAGGGCTTCTACAATGAGCAGTTCTTC.